The clone carrying this T cell receptor (beta chain) was picked up one time. Its antigen is currently unknown. An Oncomine TCR Beta short-read assay was used to sequence the DNA from cultured CD4+ T cells. From the PCR reads, TCRdb called clonotypes with MiXCR, one entry per CDR3 protein. Among 9,700 or so distinct CDR3 sequences listed, 55% to 75% were seen once. The sample originates from a study of vaccination and CD4 T cells after COVID-19. About the research overall: Recovered patients in the cohort numbered six men and four women, two of them Hispanic.

Sample treatment: roughly ten-day PBMC culture with coronavirus spike peptide pools or control peptides (ViraFEST assay). From the unexposed donor, CD4+ T cells were collected ahead of the COVID-19 pandemic (2011-2018). The researchers probed unexposed-donor CD4+ T cells with SARS-CoV-2 S/N and four cold-coronavirus spikes, cells permitting. Germline V lookup: CDR1 SGHNT, CDR2 YENEEA. The CDR3 covers 15 residues. V was cut by 5 bases and J by 5 bases, with 18 bases left in between. The TCR was taken from a human donor in good health. The specimen was CD4+ T cells from blood, cultured in vitro. The chain couples TRBV11-3 to TRBJ2-5; TRBD1 or TRBD2 may be the D gene (6 bases each). CDR3 residues: CASSVGLADRETQYF. Written as DNA, the CDR3 is TGTGCCAGCAGCGTGGGACTGGCCGACAGGGAGACCCAGTACTTC. The complete variable domain, with remaining parts taken from reference TRBV11-3 and TRBJ2-5, reads EAGVVQSPRYKIIEKKQPVAFWCNPISGHNTLYWYLQNLGQGPELLIRYENEEAVDDSQLPKDRFSAERLKGVDSTLKIQPAELGDSAVYLCASSVGLADRETQYFGPGTRLLVL.